This T cell receptor beta chain comes out of a study of T cell responses to AZD1222 COVID-19 vaccine. Study background: Pooling of second doses given at about 4 or about 12 weeks was done.

Study-wide results and limits: As reported, nearly half of all spike-specific TCRs target variant regions that are unmutated. Possibly, clonal diversity was underestimated; donors were largely white British and included more females.

This clone was seen at least ten times. The target antigen is unknown. Trimming took 4 bases from V and 6 from J, leaving 17 bases between them. The CDR3 contains 14 residues. Germline CDR1 SGHDT, CDR2 YYEEEE. Libraries were prepared by immunoSEQ multiplex PCR; TCRdb keeps only in-frame clonotypes and omits some of them. The sample yields about 110,000 clones, just under 95% seen once. V gene TRBV5-6 combines with J gene TRBJ2-7; maybe TRBD1 (6 bases). This sample comprised peripheral blood, obtained on day 0 of AZD1222 vaccination. This clonotype was obtained from an adult in good health. The CDR3 reads CASSPLPGASEQYF. The DNA for the CDR3 is TGTGCCAGCAGCCCCCTTCCAGGGGCGTCCGAGCAGTACTTC.